These T cell receptor beta chains were read from a single sample in a study of OX40 agonist ivuxolimab in advanced cancers. TCRdb keeps only in-frame clones here, not all; method: immunoSEQ multiplex PCR. The sample holds approximately 76,000 clones, more than 70% seen once. The material was CD4+ or CD8+ T cells sorted from blood, obtained in a trial of the OX40 agonist ivuxolimab. The source is an adult with an advanced solid tumor such as melanoma, head and neck, liver or kidney cancer. Both conserved end residues are part of each CDR3. D genes are given only for firm matches. Some rows have no size entry. The others give once, few or many, or a class for an expanded clone.

clone_size cdr3_length j_call v_call d_call cdr3_nt cdr3_aa
- 14 TRBJ1-2 TRBV6-4 TRBD1 TGTGCCAGCAGTGACTCGAGCAGGGGGGATGGCTACACCTTC CASSDSSRGDGYTF
- 16 TRBJ2-7 TRBV6-1 TRBD1 TGTGCCAGCAGTGCCGATGGACAGGGTCGATCCTACGAGCAGTACTTC CASSADGQGRSYEQYF
- 14 TRBJ2-2 TRBV11-2 - TGTGCCAGCAGCTCAAGACCCCCGGCAGGGGAGCTGTTTTTT CASSSRPPAGELFF
- 15 TRBJ1-3 TRBV5-6 - TGTGCCAGCAGCTTGGCCAGGTATCGAGGAAACACCATATATTTT CASSLARYRGNTIYF
- 15 TRBJ2-1 TRBV11-2 - TGTGCCAGCAGCTTAAGCGGAACCTCCTACAATGAGCAGTTCTTC CASSLSGTSYNEQFF
- 18 TRBJ1-3 TRBV7-2 - TGTGCCAGCAGCTTAGGAGGCGTGACTTCCAGCTCTGGAAACACCATATATTTT CASSLGGVTSSSGNTIYF
few 13 TRBJ1-1 TRBV5-6 TRBD1 TGTGCCAGCAGTGAACAGGGGCGGACTGAAGCTTTCTTT CASSEQGRTEAFF
- 15 TRBJ1-6 TRBV30 - TGTGCCTGGAGTGTGGGGCCAGCTCCTAATTCACCCCTCCACTTT CAWSVGPAPNSPLHF
- 14 TRBJ2-3 TRBV5-1 - TGCGCCAGCAGCTTGAGGGCAGGGACAGATACGCAGTATTTT CASSLRAGTDTQYF
- 14 TRBJ2-2 TRBV19 - TGTGCCAGTAGTAATATCGTCGGCACCGGGGAGCTGTTTTTT CASSNIVGTGELFF
- 16 TRBJ1-5 TRBV4-1 - TGCGCCAGCAGCCCCCGGCTGGAGCGGAGCAATCAGCCCCAGCATTTT CASSPRLERSNQPQHF
- 14 TRBJ2-7 TRBV5-1 - TGCGCCAGCAGCTTGGGATCAGGGGCCTACGAGCAGTACTTC CASSLGSGAYEQYF
- 12 TRBJ1-3 TRBV28 - TGTGCCAGCGGGACACAGGGAAACACCATATATTTT CASGTQGNTIYF
- 15 TRBJ1-4 TRBV19 - TGTGCCAGTAGTATAGATCGAGGGACGGTTGAAAAACTGTTTTTT CASSIDRGTVEKLFF
- 18 TRBJ2-7 TRBV7-9 TRBD2 TGTGCCAGCAGCTTAAAGGCACTAGCGGATCTTAAGAGGGCCGAGCAGTACTTC CASSLKALADLKRAEQYF
- 16 TRBJ2-2 TRBV19 TRBD1 TGTGCCAGTAGTCCCGGACAGGCCAGTAGGGCCGGGGAGCTGTTTTTT CASSPGQASRAGELFF
few 14 TRBJ2-1 TRBV5-1 - TGCGCCAGCAGTACGGACACCACCTACAATGAGCAGTTCTTC CASSTDTTYNEQFF
- 14 TRBJ2-5 TRBV7-9 - TGTGCCAGCAGCTTATGGGACTACCAAGAGACCCAGTACTTC CASSLWDYQETQYF
once 15 TRBJ1-4 TRBV9 - TGTGCCAGCAGCGTGAGAGGCGCGGGGAATGAAAAACTGTTTTTT CASSVRGAGNEKLFF
- 14 TRBJ1-1 TRBV10-3 - TGTGCCATCAGTGGGGGTCGAGAGAACACTGAAGCTTTCTTT CAISGGRENTEAFF
- 16 TRBJ1-5 TRBV7-8 TRBD1 TGTGCCAGCAGCGCTCGGGGACAGGGGGCAGGGCAGCCCCAGCATTTT CASSARGQGAGQPQHF
- 15 TRBJ1-5 TRBV10-1 - TGCGCCAGCAGGGACCGGGACATTCGGCAGCAGCCCCAGCATTTT CASRDRDIRQQPQHF
once 14 TRBJ2-3 TRBV2 TRBD1 TGTGCCAGCAGCGGACAGGGTCGGGCAGATACGCAGTATTTT CASSGQGRADTQYF
few 13 TRBJ1-2 TRBV29-1 TRBD1 TGCAGCGGGGGACAGGGCGTTAACTATGGCTACACCTTC CSGGQGVNYGYTF